Below, 27 T cell receptor beta chains from the same sample are listed, as sequenced in a study of blood T cell repertoires in COVID-19. Assay: immunoSEQ multiplex PCR; the TCRdb copy retains only in-frame clones and omits some. The sample records about 350,000 clones, around nine tenths being singletons. Material for sequencing was PBMCs or T cells enriched from blood (not recorded which). These TCRs come from a woman aged 30 to 39 who had been exposed to COVID-19.

V is TRBV14 and J is TRBJ2-7; the match to TRBD1 covers 9 bases. The CDR3 has 15 amino acids. Trimming removed 4 bases from V and 3 bases from J; junction bases left unmatched: 7. Germline values: CDR1 SGHDN, CDR2 FVKESK. The CDR3 nucleotides are TGTGCCAGCAGCCCCCCGGGACAGGGTTTCTACGAGCAGTACTTC. Amino acids: CASSPPGQGFYEQYF.

This chain joins TRBV11-1 and TRBJ2-7, with D maybe TRBD2 (6 bases). Germline-derived CDR1 and CDR2 are SGHAT and FQDESV (reference sequence). With 4 bases removed from V and 3 bases from J, the gap between germline ends came to 16 bases. The CDR3 is 15 amino acids. In nucleotides, the CDR3 is TGTGCCAGCAGCTCTAGTACGGGGGTATACTACGAGCAGTACTTC. The encoded protein is CASSSSTGVYYEQYF.

The chain is built from TRBV4-1 and TRBJ2-1; no reliable D call. Germline assignment: CDR1 MGHRA and CDR2 YSYEKL. CDR3 size: 13 residues. V lost 0 bases, J lost 7 bases, and 7 bases lay in between. CDR3 residues: CASSQDRWNEQFF. The CDR3, as DNA: TGCGCCAGCAGCCAAGATCGGTGGAATGAGCAGTTCTTC.

The chain couples TRBV28 to TRBJ1-3; maybe TRBD1 (6 bases). The CDR3 is 16 residues long. V was cut by 3 bases and J by 0 bases, with 12 bases left in between. The germline CDR1 and CDR2 sequences are MDHEN and SYDVKM. The CDR3 protein is CASSLGGAASGNTIYF. CDR3 in DNA: TGTGCCAGCAGTTTGGGGGGGGCAGCCTCTGGAAACACCATATATTTT.

The V gene is TRBV30, the J gene TRBJ1-1, with 11 bases fitting TRBD1. There are 16 residues in the CDR3. V trimming: 0 bases; J trimming: 4 bases; junction bases outside the gene matches: 7. Germline V gene data show CDR1 as GTSNPN and CDR2 as SVGIG (reference sequence). The CDR3 loop reads CAWSVGTGGRGTEAFF. CDR3 bases: TGTGCCTGGAGTGTAGGGACAGGGGGTAGGGGCACTGAAGCTTTCTTT.

V usage is TRBV2 and J usage is TRBJ1-2; 7 bases are a match to TRBD1. Germline CDR1 is SNHLY and CDR2 is FYNNEI. With V trimmed by 6 bases and J by 6 bases, 10 bases remained unmatched. The CDR3 extends over 14 amino acids. CDR3 DNA sequence: TGTGCCAGCAGGACCAAGACAGGGTCTGATGGCTACACCTTC. Translation: CASRTKTGSDGYTF.

The V and J genes are TRBV3-1 (or the pseudogene TRBV3-2) and TRBJ1-6, with D possibly TRBD1 on 6 matching bases. The CDR3 loop spans 15 amino acids. The V gene's germline CDR1 is LGHDT and CDR2 YNNKEL (reference sequence). V lost 6 bases and J lost 5, with 14 bases in between. As DNA, the CDR3 is TGTGCCAGCAGTTTAGGACAGACCCATAATTCACCCCTCCACTTT. Encoded protein: CASSLGQTHNSPLHF.

The genes are TRBV9 and TRBJ2-7; 7 nucleotides agree with TRBD2. The germline V gene has CDR1 SGDLS and CDR2 YYNGEE. CDR3 length equals 17 residues. J lost 2 bases, V lost 3 bases, and 14 bases had no gene match. CDR3 region: CASSAASGAQSTYEQYF. CDR3 DNA sequence: TGTGCCAGCAGCGCCGCTAGCGGAGCTCAATCTACCTACGAGCAGTACTTC.

The V call is TRBV19, the J call TRBJ2-3; 10 nucleotides match TRBD1. The CDR3 is 16 residues long. J gave up 3 bases and V 6 bases, and 9 bases lay outside the gene matches. Germline V gene sequence: CDR1 LNHDA, CDR2 SQIVND (reference sequence). The CDR3 is CASSLGTGQGTDTQYF. The CDR3 nucleotides are TGTGCCAGTAGCCTGGGTACGGGACAGGGGACAGATACGCAGTATTTT.

V usage is TRBV27 and J usage is TRBJ2-7; possibly TRBD2 for D (5 bases). The CDR3 contains 14 residues. V was cut by 1 base and J by 3 bases, with 10 bases left in between. The germline CDR1 and CDR2 sequences are MNHEY and SMNVEV (reference sequence). CDR3 in DNA: TGTGCCAGCAGTTTATTCCGACGGGACTACGAGCAGTACTTC. It encodes CASSLFRRDYEQYF.

V gene TRBV9 combines with J gene TRBJ2-1; perhaps TRBD2 as D (6 bases). CDR1 and CDR2 (germline): SGDLS, YYNGEE. The CDR3 contains 15 residues. Trimming removed 4 bases from V and 2 bases from J, with 13 bases in between. The chain's CDR3 is CASSPVVAAYNEQFF. In DNA, the CDR3 is TGTGCCAGCAGCCCCGTGGTAGCGGCCTACAATGAGCAGTTCTTC.

The chain recombines TRBV11-3 with TRBJ1-1, with no clear D. Germline V gene lookup returns CDR1 SGHNT and CDR2 YENEEA. This CDR3 spans 11 amino acids. The V gene lost 4 bases and the J gene lost 6 bases, with 6 bases spanning the gap. The CDR3 DNA is TGTGCCAGCAGCTCAAATGCTGAAGCTTTCTTT. Its protein is CASSSNAEAFF.

The chain carries TRBV9 and TRBJ1-1; 8 bases map to TRBD1. V dropped 2 bases and J dropped 4; count of bases not matched to a gene: 4. Germline lookup yields CDR1 SGDLS and CDR2 YYNGEE. CDR3 size: 14 residues. DNA for the CDR3: TGTGCCAGCAGCGTCTACACAGGGGGCACTGAAGCTTTCTTT. Amino acids: CASSVYTGGTEAFF.

This chain links TRBV2 with TRBJ1-3; 8 nucleotides agree with TRBD1. J lost 0 bases, V lost 5 bases, and 12 bases had no gene match. The CDR3 has 18 amino acids. Germline V gene data show CDR1 as SNHLY and CDR2 as FYNNEI. The CDR3 DNA follows: TGTGCCAGCAGTCGGACAGGGATCGTAGATCCCTCTGGAAACACCATATATTTT. Its protein product is CASSRTGIVDPSGNTIYF.

The V gene is TRBV10-1, the J gene TRBJ2-7; possibly TRBD1 for D (6 bases). Germline V gene sequence: CDR1 WNHNN, CDR2 SYGVQD (reference sequence). Trimming shortened V by 5 bases and J by 2 bases, and 13 bases separated the two germline ends. CDR3 length: 14 residues. The CDR3 protein is CASSMDRSPYEQYF. CDR3 sequence (DNA): TGCGCCAGCAGTATGGACAGATCTCCCTACGAGCAGTACTTC.

The chain recombines TRBV29-1 with TRBJ2-7, with D possibly being TRBD1 (6 bases). Germline V gives CDR1 SQVTM, CDR2 ANQGSEA. The V and J ends lost 7 bases and 2 bases respectively, with 15 bases between them. CDR3 size: 13 residues. CDR3 residues: CSATGHTTYEQYF. The CDR3 nucleotides are TGCAGCGCCACGGGACATACTACCTACGAGCAGTACTTC.

The V call is TRBV24-1, the J call TRBJ2-3; D remains ambiguous. This CDR3 has 11 amino acids. Germline V gene data show CDR1 as KGHDR and CDR2 as SFDVKD. Deletions cut 5 bases from V and 6 bases from J, with 5 bases between. CDR3 nucleotides: TGTGCCACCAGTGCGAGCGATACGCAGTATTTT. The encoded protein is CATSASDTQYF.

In nucleotides, the CDR3 is TGTGCCAGCAGCTTCGGACAAGGCATGGATACGCAGTATTTT. Its protein product is CASSFGQGMDTQYF. The chain has TRBV7-3 and TRBJ2-3; tentative D call: TRBD1 (5 bases). Germline CDR1 SGHTA, CDR2 FQGTGA. This CDR3 has 14 residues. Trimming removed 3 bases at V and 6 bases at J, with 13 bases between.

V is TRBV6-5 and J is TRBJ2-7; D is possibly TRBD1 (6 bases). Trimming removed 6 bases at V and 0 bases at J, with 15 bases between. The germline V gene has CDR1 MNHEY and CDR2 SVGAGI. The CDR3 is made up of 15 amino acids. The DNA for the CDR3 is TGTGCCAGCAGCCCAATGACAGGCAACTCCTACGAGCAGTACTTC. Its protein product is CASSPMTGNSYEQYF.

J is TRBJ1-1 and V is TRBV27; TRBD1 matches 9 bases. This CDR3 spans 16 amino acids. V was pared by 8 bases and J by 3 bases, with 13 bases of the junction left unmatched. Germline loops: CDR1 MNHEY, CDR2 SMNVEV (reference sequence). The CDR3 DNA reads TGTGCCAGCGGGGACAGGGAAGGGTTGGGGGACACTGAAGCTTTCTTT. It is translated as CASGDREGLGDTEAFF.

The chain employs TRBV19 and TRBJ2-3, with TRBD2 identical over 8 bases. J lost 6 bases, V lost 3 bases, and 11 bases had no gene match. Germline V gene sequence: CDR1 LNHDA, CDR2 SQIVND (reference sequence). CDR3 length equals 16 residues. This chain's CDR3 is CASSISETSATDTQYF. The DNA of the CDR3 is TGTGCCAGTAGTATTTCCGAGACTAGCGCAACTGATACGCAGTATTTT.

The V gene is TRBV14, the J gene TRBJ2-6; TRBD1 aligns across 8 bases. V shed 2 bases, J shed 1 base, and the junction held 10 bases outside the gene matches. Per germline, CDR1 SGHDN and CDR2 FVKESK. This CDR3 comprises 19 residues. CDR3 residues: CASSQPGQATLSGANVLTF. The CDR3 DNA reads TGTGCCAGCAGCCAACCGGGACAGGCGACCTTGTCTGGGGCCAACGTCCTGACTTTC.

The V call is TRBV5-8, the J call TRBJ2-2, with TRBD2 as a possible D gene (5 bases). Trimming removed 0 bases from V and 3 bases from J, with 12 bases in between. CDR3 length equals 16 residues. CDR1 is SGHTS and CDR2 is YDEGEE in the germline V gene. The CDR3 coding sequence is TGTGCCAGCAGCTTGGAAGGTGGGAGCTACACCGGGGAGCTGTTTTTT. Amino acid sequence: CASSLEGGSYTGELFF. Full variable domain (outside the CDR3, taken from reference TRBV5-8 and TRBJ2-2): EAGVTQSPTHLIKTRGQQATLRCSPISGHTSVYWYQQALGLGLQFLLWYDEGEERNRGNFPPRFSGRQFPNYSSELNVNALELEDSALYLCASSLEGGSYTGELFFGEGSRLTVL.

V gene TRBV20-1 combines with J gene TRBJ2-3; 9 bases agree with TRBD2. The germline V gene has CDR1 DFQATT and CDR2 SNEGSKA (reference sequence). The CDR3 is 15 amino acids. The junction had 6 bases not matched to a gene; V was cut back by 3 bases and J by 2 bases. CDR3: CSASRREGPTDTQYF. CDR3 sequence (DNA): TGCAGTGCTAGTCGGCGGGAGGGCCCCACAGATACGCAGTATTTT.

In its sample, this clone was seen once. Written as DNA, the CDR3 is TGTGCCAGCAGTCCCCTGACAGGAGGTAATGAAAAACTGTTTTTT. Amino acids: CASSPLTGGNEKLFF. V gene TRBV28 combines with J gene TRBJ1-4; D is perhaps TRBD1 (6 bases). The CDR3 is 15 amino acids. Germline V lookup: CDR1 MDHEN, CDR2 SYDVKM. The V end lost 5 bases, the J end lost 4 bases, and 14 bases lay between the germline ends.

The V call is TRBV18, the J call TRBJ2-1; TRBD1 aligns across 10 bases. Germline V lookup: CDR1 KGHSH, CDR2 LQKENI. V trimming: 1 base; J trimming: 8 bases; junction bases outside the gene matches: 5. This CDR3 spans 15 amino acids. CDR3 residues: CASSPRTGGRDEQFF. CDR3 DNA sequence: TGTGCCAGCTCACCACGGACAGGGGGAAGGGATGAGCAGTTCTTC.

The chain uses TRBV10-3 and TRBJ2-7; TRBD2 matches 8 bases. Germline V gene sequence: CDR1 ENHRY, CDR2 SYGVKD. With 10 bases clipped from V and 11 bases from J, the junction kept 13 bases outside the gene matches. CDR3 length: 12 amino acids. The CDR3 loop is CATEPGGGGKYF. The CDR3 nucleotides read TGTGCCACCGAACCTGGGGGCGGGGGGAAGTACTTC.